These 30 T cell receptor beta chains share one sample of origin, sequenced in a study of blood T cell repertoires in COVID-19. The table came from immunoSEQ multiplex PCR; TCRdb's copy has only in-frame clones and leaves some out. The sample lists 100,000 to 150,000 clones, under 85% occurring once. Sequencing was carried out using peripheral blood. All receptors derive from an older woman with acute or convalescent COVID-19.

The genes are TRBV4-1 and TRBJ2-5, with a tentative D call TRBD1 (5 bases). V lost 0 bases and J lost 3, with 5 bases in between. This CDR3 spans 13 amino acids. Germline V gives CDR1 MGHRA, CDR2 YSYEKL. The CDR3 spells CASSQDREETQYF. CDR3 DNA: TGCGCCAGCAGCCAAGACAGGGAAGAGACCCAGTACTTC.

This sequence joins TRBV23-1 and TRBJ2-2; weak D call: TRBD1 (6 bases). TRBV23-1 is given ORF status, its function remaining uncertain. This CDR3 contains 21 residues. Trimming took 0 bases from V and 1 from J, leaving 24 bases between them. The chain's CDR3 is CASSQSPTNPGQPRNTGELFF. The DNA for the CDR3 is TGCGCCAGCAGTCAATCGCCCACGAATCCGGGACAACCTAGGAACACCGGGGAGCTGTTTTTT.

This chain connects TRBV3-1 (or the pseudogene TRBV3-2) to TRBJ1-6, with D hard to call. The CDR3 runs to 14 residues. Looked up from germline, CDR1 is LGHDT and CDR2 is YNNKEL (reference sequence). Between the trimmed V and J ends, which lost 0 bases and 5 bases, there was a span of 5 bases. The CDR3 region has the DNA TGTGCCAGCAGCCAAGACCAGAATAATTCACCCCTCCACTTT. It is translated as CASSQDQNNSPLHF.

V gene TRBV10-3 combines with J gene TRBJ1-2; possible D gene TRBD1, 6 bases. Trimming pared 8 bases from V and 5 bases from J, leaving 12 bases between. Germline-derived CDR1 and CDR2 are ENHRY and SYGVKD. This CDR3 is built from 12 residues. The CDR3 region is CAIGQPKYGYTF. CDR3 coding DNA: TGTGCCATCGGACAGCCCAAGTATGGCTACACCTTC.

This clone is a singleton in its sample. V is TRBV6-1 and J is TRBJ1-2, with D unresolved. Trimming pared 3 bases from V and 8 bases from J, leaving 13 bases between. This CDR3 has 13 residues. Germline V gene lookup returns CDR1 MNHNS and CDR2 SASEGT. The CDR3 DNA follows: TGTGCCAGCAGTGAGGAGGGCTGGGTCGGCTACACCTTC. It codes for CASSEEGWVGYTF.

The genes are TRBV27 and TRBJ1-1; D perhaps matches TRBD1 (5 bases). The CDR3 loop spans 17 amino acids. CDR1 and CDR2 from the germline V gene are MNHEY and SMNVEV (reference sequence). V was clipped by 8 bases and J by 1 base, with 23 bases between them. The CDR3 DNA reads TGTGCCAGCCACAGCGGGGGGGGGTTGAGAAAGAACACTGAAGCTTTCTTT. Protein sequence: CASHSGGGLRKNTEAFF.

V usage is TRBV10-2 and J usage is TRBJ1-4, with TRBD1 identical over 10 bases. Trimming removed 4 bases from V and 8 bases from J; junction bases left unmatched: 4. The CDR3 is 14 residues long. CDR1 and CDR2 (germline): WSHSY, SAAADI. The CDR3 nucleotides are TGCGCCAGCAGTGGACAGGGGGCTCGAGAAAAACTGTTTTTT. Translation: CASSGQGAREKLFF.

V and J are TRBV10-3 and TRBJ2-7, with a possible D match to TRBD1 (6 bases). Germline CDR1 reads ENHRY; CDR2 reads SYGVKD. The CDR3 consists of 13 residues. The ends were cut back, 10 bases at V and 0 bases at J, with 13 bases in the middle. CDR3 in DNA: TGTGCCACTGGGACACTCAGCTCCTACGAGCAGTACTTC. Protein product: CATGTLSSYEQYF.

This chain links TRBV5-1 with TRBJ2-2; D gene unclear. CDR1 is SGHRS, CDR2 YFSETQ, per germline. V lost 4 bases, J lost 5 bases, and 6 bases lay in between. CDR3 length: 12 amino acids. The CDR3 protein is CASSPQTGELFF. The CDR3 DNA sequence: TGCGCCAGCAGCCCCCAAACCGGGGAGCTGTTTTTT.

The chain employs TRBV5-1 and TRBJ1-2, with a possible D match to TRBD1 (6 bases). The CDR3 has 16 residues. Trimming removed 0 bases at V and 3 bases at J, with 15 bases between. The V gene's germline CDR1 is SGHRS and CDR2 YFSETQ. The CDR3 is CASSLVGAGKDYGYTF. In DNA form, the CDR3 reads TGCGCCAGCAGCTTGGTGGGGGCAGGGAAAGACTATGGCTACACCTTC. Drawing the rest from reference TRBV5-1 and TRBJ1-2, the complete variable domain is KAGVTQTPRYLIKTRGQQVTLSCSPISGHRSVSWYQQTPGQGLQFLFEYFSETQRNKGNFPGRFSGRQFSNSRSEMNVSTLELGDSALYLCASSLVGAGKDYGYTFGSGTRLTVV.

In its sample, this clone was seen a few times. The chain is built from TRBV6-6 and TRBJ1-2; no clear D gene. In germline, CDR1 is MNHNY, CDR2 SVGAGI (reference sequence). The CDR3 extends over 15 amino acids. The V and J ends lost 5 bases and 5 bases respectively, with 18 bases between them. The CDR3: CASSTPSRSNYGYTF. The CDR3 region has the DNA TGTGCCAGCAGTACCCCCTCCCGGTCGAATTATGGCTACACCTTC.

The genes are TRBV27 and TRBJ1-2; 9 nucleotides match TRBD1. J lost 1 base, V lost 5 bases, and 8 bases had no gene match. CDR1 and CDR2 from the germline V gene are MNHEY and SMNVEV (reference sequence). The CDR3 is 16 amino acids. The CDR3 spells CASSLFGQGINYGYTF. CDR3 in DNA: TGTGCCAGCAGTCTATTCGGACAGGGGATTAACTATGGCTACACCTTC.

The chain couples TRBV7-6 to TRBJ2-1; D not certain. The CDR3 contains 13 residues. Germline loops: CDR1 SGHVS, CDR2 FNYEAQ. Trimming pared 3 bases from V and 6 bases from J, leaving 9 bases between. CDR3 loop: CASSFKPSNEQFF. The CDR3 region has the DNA TGTGCCAGCAGCTTCAAGCCGAGCAATGAGCAGTTCTTC.

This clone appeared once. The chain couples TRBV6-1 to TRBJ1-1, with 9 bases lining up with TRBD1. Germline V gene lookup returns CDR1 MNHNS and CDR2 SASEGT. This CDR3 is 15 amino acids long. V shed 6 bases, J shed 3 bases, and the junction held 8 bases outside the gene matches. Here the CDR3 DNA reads TGTGCCAGCAGCTGGGACAGGGAAGGGGACACTGAAGCTTTCTTT. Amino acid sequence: CASSWDREGDTEAFF.

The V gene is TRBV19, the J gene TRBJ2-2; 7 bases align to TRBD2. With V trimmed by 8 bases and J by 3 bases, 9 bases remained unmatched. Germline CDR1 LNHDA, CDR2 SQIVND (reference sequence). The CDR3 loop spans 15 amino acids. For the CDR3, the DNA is TGTGCCAGTTTTGATTCGCGGGAGCACACCGGGGAGCTGTTTTTT. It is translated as CASFDSREHTGELFF.

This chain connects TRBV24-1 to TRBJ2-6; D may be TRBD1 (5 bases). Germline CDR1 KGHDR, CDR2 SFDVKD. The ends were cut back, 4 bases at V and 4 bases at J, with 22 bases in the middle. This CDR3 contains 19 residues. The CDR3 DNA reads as TGTGCCACCAGTGACCGTAGGGGTTCGGCCAGCCAGGGGGCCAACGTCCTGACTTTC. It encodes CATSDRRGSASQGANVLTF.

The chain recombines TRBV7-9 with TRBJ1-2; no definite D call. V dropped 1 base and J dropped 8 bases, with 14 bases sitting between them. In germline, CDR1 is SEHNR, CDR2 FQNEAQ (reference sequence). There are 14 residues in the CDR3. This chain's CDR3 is CASSLDLRVQGYTF. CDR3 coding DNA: TGTGCCAGCAGCTTAGATCTTCGGGTCCAGGGCTACACCTTC.

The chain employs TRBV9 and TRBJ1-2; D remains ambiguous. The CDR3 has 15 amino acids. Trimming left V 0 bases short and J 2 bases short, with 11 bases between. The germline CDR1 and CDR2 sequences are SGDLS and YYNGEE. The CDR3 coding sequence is TGTGCCAGCAGCGTAGACCCAGTGGCAAACTATGGCTACACCTTC. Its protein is CASSVDPVANYGYTF. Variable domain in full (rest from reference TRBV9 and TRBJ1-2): DSGVTQTPKHLITATGQRVTLRCSPRSGDLSVYWYQQSLDQGLQFLIQYYNGEERAKGNILERFSAQQFPDLHSELNLSSLELGDSALYFCASSVDPVANYGYTFGSGTRLTVV.

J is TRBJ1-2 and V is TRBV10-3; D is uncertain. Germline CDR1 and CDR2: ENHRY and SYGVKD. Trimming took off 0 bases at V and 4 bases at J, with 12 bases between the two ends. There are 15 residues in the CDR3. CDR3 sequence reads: CAISESNTLGYGYTF. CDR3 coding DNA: TGTGCCATCAGTGAGTCGAACACCCTAGGCTATGGCTACACCTTC.

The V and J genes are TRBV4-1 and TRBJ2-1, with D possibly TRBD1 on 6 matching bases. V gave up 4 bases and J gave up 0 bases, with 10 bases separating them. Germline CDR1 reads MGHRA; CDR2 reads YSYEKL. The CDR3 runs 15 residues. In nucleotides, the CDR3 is TGCGCCAGCAGCCTACAGGGCTACTCCTACAATGAGCAGTTCTTC. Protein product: CASSLQGYSYNEQFF.

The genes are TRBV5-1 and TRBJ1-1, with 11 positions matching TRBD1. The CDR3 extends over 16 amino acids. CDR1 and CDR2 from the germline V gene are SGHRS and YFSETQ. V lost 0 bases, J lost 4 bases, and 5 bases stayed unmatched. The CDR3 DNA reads TGCGCCAGCAGCTTGGATCTAGGGACAGGGGGCACTGAAGCTTTCTTT. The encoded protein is CASSLDLGTGGTEAFF.

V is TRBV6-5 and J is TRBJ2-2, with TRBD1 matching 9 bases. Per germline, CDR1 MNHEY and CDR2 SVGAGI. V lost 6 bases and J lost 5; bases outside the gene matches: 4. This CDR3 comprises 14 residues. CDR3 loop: CASRGQGWTGELFF. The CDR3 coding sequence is TGTGCCAGCAGGGGACAGGGTTGGACCGGGGAGCTGTTTTTT.

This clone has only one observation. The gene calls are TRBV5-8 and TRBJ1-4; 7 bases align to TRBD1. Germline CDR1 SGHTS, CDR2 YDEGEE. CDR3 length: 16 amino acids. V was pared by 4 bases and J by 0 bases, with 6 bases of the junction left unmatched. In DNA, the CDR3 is TGTGCCAGCAGCGGAACAGGGGCAGCAACTAATGAAAAACTGTTTTTT. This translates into CASSGTGAATNEKLFF.

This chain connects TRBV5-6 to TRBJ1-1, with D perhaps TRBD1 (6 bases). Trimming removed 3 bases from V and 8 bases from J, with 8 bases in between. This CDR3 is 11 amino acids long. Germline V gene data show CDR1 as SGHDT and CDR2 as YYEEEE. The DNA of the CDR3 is TGTGCCAGCAGCTACAGGGTCGAAGCTTTCTTT. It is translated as CASSYRVEAFF.

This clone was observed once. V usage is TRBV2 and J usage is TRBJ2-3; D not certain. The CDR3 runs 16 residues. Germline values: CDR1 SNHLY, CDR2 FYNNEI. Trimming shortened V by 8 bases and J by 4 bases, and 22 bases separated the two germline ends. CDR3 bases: TGTGCCAGCCCTCCTAACGACAACAAAGAATCAGATACGCAGTATTTT. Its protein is CASPPNDNKESDTQYF. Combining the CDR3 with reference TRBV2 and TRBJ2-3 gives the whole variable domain EPEVTQTPSHQVTQMGQEVILRCVPISNHLYFYWYRQILGQKVEFLVSFYNNEISEKSEIFDDQFSVERPDGSNFTLKIRSTKLEDSAMYFCASPPNDNKESDTQYFGPGTRLTVL.

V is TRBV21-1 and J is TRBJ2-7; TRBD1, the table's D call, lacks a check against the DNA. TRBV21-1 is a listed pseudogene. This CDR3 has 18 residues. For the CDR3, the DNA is TGTGCCAGCAGCATACTTGACAACGGGACAAGGGCCACCTACGAGCAGTACTTC. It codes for CASSILDNGTRATYEQYF.

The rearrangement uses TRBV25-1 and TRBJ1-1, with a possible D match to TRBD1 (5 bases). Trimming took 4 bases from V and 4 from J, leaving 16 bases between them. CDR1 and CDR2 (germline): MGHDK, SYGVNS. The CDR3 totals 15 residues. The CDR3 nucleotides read TGTGCCAGCAGTGCCATTCTAGGAGGGGCCACTGAAGCTTTCTTT. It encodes CASSAILGGATEAFF.

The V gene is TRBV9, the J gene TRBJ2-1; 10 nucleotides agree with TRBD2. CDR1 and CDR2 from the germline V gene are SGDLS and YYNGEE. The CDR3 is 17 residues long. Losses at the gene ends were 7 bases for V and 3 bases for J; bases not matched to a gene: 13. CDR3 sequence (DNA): TGTGCCAGCGGGGAGGGTAGCGGGGGGCCCTACTACAATGAGCAGTTCTTC. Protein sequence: CASGEGSGGPYYNEQFF.

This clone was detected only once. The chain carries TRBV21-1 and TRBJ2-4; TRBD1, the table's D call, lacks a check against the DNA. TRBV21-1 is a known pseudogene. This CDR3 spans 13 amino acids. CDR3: CASSKGTGSIQYF. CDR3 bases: TGTGCCAGCAGCAAGGGGACAGGGAGCATTCAGTACTTC.

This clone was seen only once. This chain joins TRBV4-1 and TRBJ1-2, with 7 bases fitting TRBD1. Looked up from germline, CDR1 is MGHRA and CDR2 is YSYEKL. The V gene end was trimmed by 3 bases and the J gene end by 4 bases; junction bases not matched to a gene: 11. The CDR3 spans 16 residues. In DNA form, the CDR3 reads TGCGCCAGCAGCCAGCCAAGGAAGGGGGCAAGCTATGGCTACACCTTC. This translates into CASSQPRKGASYGYTF.